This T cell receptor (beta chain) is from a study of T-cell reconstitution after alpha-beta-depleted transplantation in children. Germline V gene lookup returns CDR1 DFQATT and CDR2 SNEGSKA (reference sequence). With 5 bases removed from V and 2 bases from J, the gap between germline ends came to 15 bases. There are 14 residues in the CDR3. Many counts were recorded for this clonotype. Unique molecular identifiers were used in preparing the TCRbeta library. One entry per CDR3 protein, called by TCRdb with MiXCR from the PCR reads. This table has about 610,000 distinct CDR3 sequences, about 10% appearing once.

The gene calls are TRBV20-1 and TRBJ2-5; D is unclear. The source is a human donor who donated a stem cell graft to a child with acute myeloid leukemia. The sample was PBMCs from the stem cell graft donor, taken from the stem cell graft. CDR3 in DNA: TGCAGTGCTCCAAAATTGACCCTTCAAGAGACCCAGTACTTC. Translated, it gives CSAPKLTLQETQYF.